Included here is one TCR beta chain sequence, with context. Germline V gives CDR1 SEHNR, CDR2 FQNEAQ (reference sequence). The CDR3 length is 13 residues. Trimming shortened V by 5 bases and J by 12 bases, and 17 bases separated the two germline ends. The data are from a study of blood T cell repertoires in COVID-19. The overall study: T cells, B-cell-depleted T cells, or PBMCs supplied cDNA or gDNA.

Original methodology: It was from reference gene primer amplification that nucleated cell counts were estimated. The assay was immunoSEQ multiplex PCR, and TCRdb's table has in-frame clones only and misses some. D and trimming come from the DNA, and the V and J calls and clone size come from that table. The data show about 360,000 clones, with around nine tenths seen just once and about 2.9% held by the top ten. This clonotype originated in a human donor in a cohort sampled during active COVID-19. The chain is built from TRBV7-9 and TRBJ2-1; D might be TRBD1 (6 bases). Sequenced input: peripheral blood. CDR3 amino acids: CASSTETGTRQFF. The CDR3 nucleotides are TGTGCCAGCAGCACAGAGACCGGGACACGGCAGTTCTTC.